The clone carrying this T cell receptor (beta chain) occurred many times. The sample belongs to a study of molecular identifiers for immune sequencing clone quantification. Overall study: Sequencing covered four of five parts into which replicate RNA from about 20,000 or 100,000 naive CD8 cells was split.

TCRdb redid the calling of the PCR reads with MiXCR, one entry per CDR3 protein. The sample carries about 640,000 distinct CDR3 sequences, just under 20% recorded once. Germline V lookup: CDR1 SGHVS, CDR2 FNYEAQ. This CDR3 region has 16 residues. The V and J ends lost 4 bases and 5 bases, in that order; junction bases with no gene match: 11. Sample: naive CD8+ T cells from blood, with Jurkat cell RNA spiked in. Subset described: FACS-sorted CD8+CD4-CCR7+CD45RA+ naive T cells. The V and J genes are TRBV7-6 and TRBJ2-3; TRBD1 aligns across 8 bases. The TCR comes from a human donor in good health. Some libraries in this study had Jurkat cell RNA spiked in. The CDR3 reads CASSSNAGGRKDTQYF. The CDR3 bases are TGTGCCAGCAGCTCTAATGCAGGGGGCCGCAAAGATACGCAGTATTTT.